These 12 T cell receptor beta chains were all obtained from the same sample, sequenced in a study of blood T cell repertoires in COVID-19. The protocol was immunoSEQ multiplex PCR, while the TCRdb copy is restricted to in-frame clones and leaves out a portion. Of roughly 80,000 clones listed, 70% to 90% are singletons. The sample comprised peripheral blood. The origin of the receptors is a woman of 80 years or more with acute or convalescent COVID-19.

This clone was recorded only once. The rearrangement joins TRBV7-2 to TRBJ2-3, with D tentatively TRBD2 (6 bases). The CDR3 spans 15 residues. Trimming removed 1 base at V and 7 bases at J, with 15 bases between. Germline lookup yields CDR1 SGHTA and CDR2 FQGNSA. The CDR3: CASSLGGVVVNTQYF. The CDR3 DNA reads as TGTGCCAGCAGCTTAGGGGGGGTAGTCGTGAATACGCAGTATTTT.

The genes are TRBV7-8 and TRBJ1-1, with D perhaps matching TRBD1 (5 bases). V was cut by 1 base and J by 6 bases, with 18 bases left in between. The CDR3 has 16 amino acids. Per germline, CDR1 SGHVS and CDR2 FQNEAQ. CDR3 loop: CASSLGVSFLGPEAFF. The DNA of the CDR3 is TGTGCCAGCAGCTTAGGTGTCTCCTTTTTGGGGCCTGAAGCTTTCTTT.

The chain joins TRBV10-3 to TRBJ1-5, with D possibly matching TRBD1 (5 bases). Germline V gives CDR1 ENHRY, CDR2 SYGVKD. The length of the CDR3 is 15 residues. V lost 3 bases and J 0 bases, leaving 9 bases between the germline ends. The CDR3 DNA follows: TGTGCCATCAGTGACCCGGACATTAGCAATCAGCCCCAGCATTTT. Translation: CAISDPDISNQPQHF.

This chain links TRBV27 with TRBJ1-2, with D tentatively TRBD1 (6 bases). The germline CDR1 and CDR2 sequences are MNHEY and SMNVEV (reference sequence). Deletions cut 5 bases from V and 6 bases from J, with 13 bases between. The CDR3 is 13 residues long. In DNA, the CDR3 is TGTGCCAGCAGTCCACAGGGAAGACATGGCTACACCTTC. Its protein is CASSPQGRHGYTF.

The gene calls are TRBV7-9 and TRBJ1-2; unclear D gene. Germline V gives CDR1 SEHNR, CDR2 FQNEAQ (reference sequence). CDR3 length: 13 residues. The ends were cut back, 5 bases at V and 5 bases at J, with 12 bases in the middle. The CDR3 region is CASSLLGWYGYTF. CDR3 DNA sequence: TGTGCCAGCAGCCTACTAGGGTGGTATGGCTACACCTTC.

This clone was picked up a small number of times. The chain uses TRBV21-1 and TRBJ1-5; TRBD1, the D gene given by the table, was not confirmed from the DNA. TRBV21-1 is a known pseudogene. The CDR3 is 17 residues long. CDR3 coding DNA: TGTGCCAGCAGCATTTTAGGAGGTCAGGGGGCCAATCAGCCCCAGCATTTT. It translates to CASSILGGQGANQPQHF.

The gene calls are TRBV10-2 and TRBJ1-3, with a tentative D call TRBD1 (6 bases). CDR1 is WSHSY and CDR2 is SAAADI in the germline V gene. Trimming removed 3 bases at V and 0 bases at J, with 12 bases between. The CDR3 consists of 16 residues. The CDR3 protein is CASSDLGAGSGNTIYF. CDR3 nucleotides: TGCGCCAGCAGTGATTTGGGGGCCGGCTCTGGAAACACCATATATTTT.

V usage is TRBV20-1 and J usage is TRBJ1-1; D is uncertain. V lost 6 bases and J 2 bases, leaving 7 bases between the germline ends. The germline V gene has CDR1 DFQATT and CDR2 SNEGSKA (reference sequence). This CDR3 region has 11 residues. Here the CDR3 reads CSARQNTEAFF. CDR3 sequence (DNA): TGCAGTGCCAGACAAAACACTGAAGCTTTCTTT.

The rearrangement joins TRBV6-5 to TRBJ1-5; TRBD1 matches 7 bases. This CDR3 has 13 amino acids. Trimming cost V 8 bases and J 5 bases; bases outside gene matches: 6. Per the germline V gene, CDR1 is MNHEY and CDR2 is SVGAGI. Written as DNA, the CDR3 is TGTGCCAGCGGGACAGCACAGTATCAGCCCCAGCATTTT. Protein: CASGTAQYQPQHF.

This sequence joins TRBV28 and TRBJ1-6, with TRBD1 matching over 10 bases. This CDR3 is built from 16 residues. V lost 5 bases to trimming and J lost 8 bases; unmatched junction nucleotides: 9. Germline V gene data show CDR1 as MDHEN and CDR2 as SYDVKM. The CDR3 DNA sequence: TGTGCCAGCAGTACCCCACCGGGACAGGGGTATTCACCCCTCCACTTT. It encodes CASSTPPGQGYSPLHF. Full variable domain (missing parts from reference TRBV28 and TRBJ1-6): DVKVTQSSRYLVKRTGEKVFLECVQDMDHENMFWYRQDPGLGLRLIYFSYDVKMKEKGDIPEGYSVSREKKERFSLILESASTNQTSMYLCASSTPPGQGYSPLHFGNGTRLTVT.

This chain links TRBV28 with TRBJ1-1, with no clear D. The germline V gene has CDR1 MDHEN and CDR2 SYDVKM. Trimming took off 5 bases at V and 5 bases at J, with 9 bases between the two ends. The CDR3 has 12 amino acids. The CDR3 nucleotides read TGTGCCAGCAGTACCCCTAAAACTGAAGCTTTCTTT. Encoded protein: CASSTPKTEAFF.

This rearrangement joins TRBV11-2 to TRBJ2-5; 10 positions agree with TRBD2. Trimming at V came to 5 bases and at J to 5 bases, leaving 5 bases not matched to a gene. The CDR3 consists of 14 residues. Germline values: CDR1 SGHAT, CDR2 FQNNGV. The CDR3 sequence is CASSELAGVETQYF. CDR3 nucleotide sequence: TGTGCCAGCAGCGAGCTAGCGGGAGTTGAGACCCAGTACTTC.